Following are 7 T cell receptor beta chains from one sample sequenced in a study of regulatory T cells in long-lasting Graves disease. HTBI primers from iRepertoire and Arm-PCR of CDR3 regions yielded the TCR beta libraries. TCRdb recomputed calls from the multiplex PCR reads with MiXCR, one row per CDR3 protein. The sample has 600,000 to 850,000 distinct CDR3 sequences; about 32% are singletons. Documented time point: persistent/refractory GD, antithyroid drugs over 5 years with positive TRAb. The TCR library was made from RNA that had been extracted from PBMCs in TRIzol. The sample in question was peripheral blood mononuclear cells (PBMCs), obtained when the disease was refractory, from a patient treated with antithyroid drugs. These receptors were collected from a female donor with Graves disease.

With respect to this clonotype: Sequence at one end of the junction differs from germline and may be a read error. This chain joins TRBV2 and TRBJ1-4; the D is unclear. The germline CDR1 and CDR2 sequences are SNHLY and FYNNEI. There are 17 residues in the CDR3. The CDR3 region is CASRPTVREPTNEKLFF. CDR3 DNA sequence: TGTGCCAGCAGGCCGACGGTACGAGAGCCAACTAATGAAAAACTGTTTTTC. The whole variable domain, filled in from reference TRBV2 and TRBJ1-4, reads EPEVTQTPSHQVTQMGQEVILRCVPISNHLYFYWYRQILGQKVEFLVSFYNNEISEKSEIFDDQFSVERPDGSNFTLKIRSTKLEDSAMYFCASRPTVREPTNEKLFFGSGTQLSVL.

J is TRBJ2-7 and V is TRBV29-1; D not resolved. Germline CDR1 and CDR2: SQVTM and ANQGSEA. This CDR3 spans 11 amino acids. V was clipped by 4 bases and J by 1 base, with 5 bases between them. CDR3 protein: CSVAASYEQYF. DNA of the CDR3: TGCAGCGTTGCTGCATCCTACGAGCAGTACTTC.

V and J are TRBV10-3 and TRBJ1-2, with TRBD1 matching 11 bases. V lost 7 bases, J lost 4 bases, and 2 bases stayed unmatched. Per germline, CDR1 ENHRY and CDR2 SYGVKD. The CDR3 is made up of 13 amino acids. The DNA for the CDR3 is TGTGCCATCACGGGACAGGGGGTCTATGGCTACACCTTC. Amino acid sequence: CAITGQGVYGYTF.

This clonotype came up a few times. The chain employs TRBV18 and TRBJ1-5, with 8 nucleotides matching TRBD1. This CDR3 comprises 15 residues. After removal of 3 bases from V and 5 bases from J, the junction contained 6 bases not matched to a gene. Looked up from germline, CDR1 is KGHSH and CDR2 is LQKENI. The CDR3 loop is CASSPDRVRDQPQHF. CDR3 DNA sequence: TGTGCCAGCTCACCGGACAGGGTGAGGGATCAGCCCCAGCATTTT. Using reference TRBV18 and TRBJ1-5 for the parts outside the CDR3, the full variable domain is NAGVMQNPRHLVRRRGQEARLRCSPMKGHSHVYWYRQLPEEGLKFMVYLQKENIIDESGMPKERFSAEFPKEGPSILRIQQVVRGDSAAYFCASSPDRVRDQPQHFGDGTRLSIL.

This clonotype has more than one count but fewer than ten. This chain links TRBV25-1 with TRBJ1-6; 11 nucleotides align to TRBD1. The trim removed 3 bases at V and 5 bases at J, leaving 0 bases unmatched. There are 15 residues in the CDR3. The germline V gene encodes CDR1 MGHDK and CDR2 SYGVNS. CDR3 coding DNA: TGTGCCAGCAGTGAGGACAGGGGGCATAATTCACCCCTCCACTTT. Its translation is CASSEDRGHNSPLHF.

The chain couples TRBV28 to TRBJ2-2; no clear D gene. V dropped 3 bases and J dropped 3 bases, with 14 bases sitting between them. The CDR3 runs 16 residues. Germline V CDR1 and CDR2: MDHEN, SYDVKM. CDR3 coding DNA: TGTGCCAGCAGTTTGGTGGCCAGGCGTCACACCGGGGAGCTGTTTTTT. It translates to CASSLVARRHTGELFF.

The chain employs TRBV29-1 and TRBJ1-5; the D gene is possibly TRBD1 (5 bases). The CDR3 contains 13 residues. Germline CDR1 SQVTM, CDR2 ANQGSEA. The V and J ends lost 3 bases and 5 bases respectively, with 11 bases between them. The CDR3 DNA sequence: TGCAGCGTTGAGGCAGGGCAGGATCAGCCCCAGCATTTT. Translation gives CSVEAGQDQPQHF.